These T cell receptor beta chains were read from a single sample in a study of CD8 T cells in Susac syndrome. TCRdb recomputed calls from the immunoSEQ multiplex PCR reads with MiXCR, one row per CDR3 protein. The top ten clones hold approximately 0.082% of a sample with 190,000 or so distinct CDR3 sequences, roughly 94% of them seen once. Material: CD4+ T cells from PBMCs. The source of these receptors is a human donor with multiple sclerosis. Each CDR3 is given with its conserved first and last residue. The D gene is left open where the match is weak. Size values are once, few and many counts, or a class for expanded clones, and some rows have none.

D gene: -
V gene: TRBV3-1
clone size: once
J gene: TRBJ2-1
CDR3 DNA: TGTGCCAGCAGCCAAGTAGCGGCTGTTGGGAATGAGCAGTTCTTC
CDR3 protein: CASSQVAAVGNEQFF

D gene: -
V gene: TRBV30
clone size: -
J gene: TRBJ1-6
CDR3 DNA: TGTGCCTGCCGGGAGTGGGATGGTTCACCCCTCCACTTT
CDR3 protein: CACREWDGSPLHF

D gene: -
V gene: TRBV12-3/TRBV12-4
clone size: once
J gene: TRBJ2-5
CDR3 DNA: TGTGCCAGCAGCCTATGGCTCCAAGAGACCCAGTACTTC
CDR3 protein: CASSLWLQETQYF

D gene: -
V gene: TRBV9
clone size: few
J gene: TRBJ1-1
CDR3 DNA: TGTGCCAGCAGCGTAGGTCCAGCAGGCGCTGAAGCTTTCTTT
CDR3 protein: CASSVGPAGAEAFF

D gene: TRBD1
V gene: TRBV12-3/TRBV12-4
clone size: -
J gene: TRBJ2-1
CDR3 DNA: TGTGCCTCCTCCGGGACAGGGGCGCCCAATGAGCAGTTCTTC
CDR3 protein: CASSGTGAPNEQFF

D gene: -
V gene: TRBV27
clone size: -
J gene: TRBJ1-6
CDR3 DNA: TGTGCCAGCAGGCCTTGGGCCTCTGGGTCACCCCTCCACTTT
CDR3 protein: CASRPWASGSPLHF

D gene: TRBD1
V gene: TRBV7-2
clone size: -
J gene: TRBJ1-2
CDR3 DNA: TGTGCCAGCAGCTCCCGGACAGGGGGTGGCTACACCTTC
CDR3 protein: CASSSRTGGGYTF

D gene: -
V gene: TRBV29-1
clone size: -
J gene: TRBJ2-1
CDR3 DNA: TGCAGCGTTGAAGATCATCAGGGGCAATCGGGCAATGAGCAGTTCTTC
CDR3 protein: CSVEDHQGQSGNEQFF

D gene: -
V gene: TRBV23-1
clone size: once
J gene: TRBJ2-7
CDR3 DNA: TGCGCCAGCAGCCCGGACAGACTATCCTACGAGCAGTACTTC
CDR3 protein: CASSPDRLSYEQYF

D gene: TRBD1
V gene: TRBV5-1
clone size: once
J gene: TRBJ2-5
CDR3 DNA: TGCGCCAGCAGCTCCCAGGGACAGGCTCAAGAGACCCAGTACTTC
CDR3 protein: CASSSQGQAQETQYF

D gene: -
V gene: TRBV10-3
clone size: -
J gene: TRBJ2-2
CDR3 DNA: TGTGCCATCAGGGGGACTTCCACCGGGGAGCTGTTTTTT
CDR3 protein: CAIRGTSTGELFF

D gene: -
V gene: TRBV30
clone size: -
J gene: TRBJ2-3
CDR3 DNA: TGTGCCTGGAGTGCAGCTAGACAGGCAATCGCAGATACGCAGTATTTT
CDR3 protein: CAWSAARQAIADTQYF

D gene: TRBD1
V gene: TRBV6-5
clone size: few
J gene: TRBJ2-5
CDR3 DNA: TGTGCCAGCAGTTACCGGGACAGAGAGACCCAGTACTTC
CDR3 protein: CASSYRDRETQYF

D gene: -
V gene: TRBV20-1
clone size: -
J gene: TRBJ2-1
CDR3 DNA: TGCAGTGCTAGCTCCAGAACTCGGAGCCTCAATGAGCAGTTCTTC
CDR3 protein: CSASSRTRSLNEQFF

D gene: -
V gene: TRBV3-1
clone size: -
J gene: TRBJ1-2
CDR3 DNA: TGTGCCAGCAGCCAACAGGGGTCCGATGGCTACACCTTC
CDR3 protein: CASSQQGSDGYTF

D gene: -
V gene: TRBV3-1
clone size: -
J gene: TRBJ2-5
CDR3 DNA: TGTGCCAGCAGCCAAGTCTTACCTCCAGAGACCCAGTACTTC
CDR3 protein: CASSQVLPPETQYF

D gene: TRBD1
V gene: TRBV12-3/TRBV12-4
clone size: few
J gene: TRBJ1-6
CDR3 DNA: TGTGCCAGCAGTCTGACAGGGGGCGACTCACCCCTCCACTTT
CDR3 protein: CASSLTGGDSPLHF

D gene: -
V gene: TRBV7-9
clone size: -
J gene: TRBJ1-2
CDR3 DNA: TGTGCCAGCAGCCCCTCACCCCAGAACTATGGCTACACCTTC
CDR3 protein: CASSPSPQNYGYTF

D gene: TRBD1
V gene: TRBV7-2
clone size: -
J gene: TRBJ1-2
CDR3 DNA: TGTGCCAGCAGCCGACGGGACAGCCAAGCTGGCTACACCTTC
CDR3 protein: CASSRRDSQAGYTF

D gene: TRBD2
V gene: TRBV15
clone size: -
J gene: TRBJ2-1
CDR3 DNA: TGTGCCACCAGCGGGTCCACTAGCGGGGGGGCCCGTCGGGAGCAGTTCTTC
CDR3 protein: CATSGSTSGGARREQFF

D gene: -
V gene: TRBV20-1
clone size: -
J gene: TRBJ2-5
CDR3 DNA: TGCAGTGCTAGAGGAGCCCAACGGTCACAAGAGACCCAGTACTTC
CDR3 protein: CSARGAQRSQETQYF

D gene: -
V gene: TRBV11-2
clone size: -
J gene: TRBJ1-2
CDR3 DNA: TGTGCCAGCAGCTTAGACCCCTTTGGAGGCTATGGCTACACCTTC
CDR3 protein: CASSLDPFGGYGYTF

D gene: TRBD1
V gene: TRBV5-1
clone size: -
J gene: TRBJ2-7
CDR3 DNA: TGCGCCAGCAGCTTGGGAGGACAGGGTCAATACGAGCAGTACTTC
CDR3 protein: CASSLGGQGQYEQYF

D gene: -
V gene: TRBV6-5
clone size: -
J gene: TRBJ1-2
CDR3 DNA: TGTGCCAGCGGGCTGGGAGCTAACTATGGCTACACCTTC
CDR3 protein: CASGLGANYGYTF

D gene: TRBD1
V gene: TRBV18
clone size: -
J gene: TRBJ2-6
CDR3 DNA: TGTGCCAGCGGGGGACAGGGGAGTGGGGCCAACGTCCTGACTTTC
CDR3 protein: CASGGQGSGANVLTF

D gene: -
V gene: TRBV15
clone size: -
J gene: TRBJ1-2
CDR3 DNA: TGTGCCACCAGCAGAGATCAGGGAGATGGCTACACCTTC
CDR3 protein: CATSRDQGDGYTF

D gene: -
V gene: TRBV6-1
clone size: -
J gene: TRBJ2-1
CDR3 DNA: TGTGCCAGCAGTTCCCTCCAAGCTGCCTACAATGAGCAGTTCTTC
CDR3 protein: CASSSLQAAYNEQFF

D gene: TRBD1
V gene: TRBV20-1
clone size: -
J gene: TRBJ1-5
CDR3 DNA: TGCAGTGCTAGAGGGGCAGGGGGCCGCAATCAGCCCCAGCATTTT
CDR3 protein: CSARGAGGRNQPQHF

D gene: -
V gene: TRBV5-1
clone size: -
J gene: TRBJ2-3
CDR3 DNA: TGCGCCAGCAGCTTGCCACCGGGCACAGATACGCAGTATTTT
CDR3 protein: CASSLPPGTDTQYF